This T cell receptor beta chain is drawn from a study of blood T cells in healthy people across ages. The overall study: Template switching picked up about one barcoded beta molecule for each two T cells. Study-wide findings and caveats: Aged donors had fewer naive CD4+ cells and lower diversity than long-lived donors. Calculation of diversity from one million T cells yielded estimates considered to be underestimates.

Trimming removed 5 bases at V and 7 bases at J, with 15 bases between. CDR3 length: 14 residues. In germline, CDR1 is ENHRY, CDR2 SYGVKD. A second roughly 7 to 12 cycle PCR used barcoded and J-beta primers. TCRdb called the 5' RACE reads again in MiXCR, with one record for every CDR3 protein. The data show some 900,000 distinct CDR3 sequences, with around 28% seen just once and roughly 17% held by the top ten. Only a few counts were recorded for this clonotype. Its antigen is unidentified. This clonotype originated in a woman of 80 years or more in good health. The chain uses TRBV10-3 and TRBJ1-5; D is perhaps TRBD1 (6 bases). Sample: blood. CDR3 sequence: CAISKTGLGQPQHF. CDR3 in DNA: TGTGCCATCAGTAAGACAGGTCTAGGACAGCCCCAGCATTTT.